Each of the 10 T cell receptor beta chains below was sequenced from the same sample in a study of CXCR3-negative and CXCR3-positive naive CD8 T cells. The study made its TRB cDNA libraries by 5' RACE, adding UMI labels. TCRdb re-analyzed the 5' RACE reads; it lists each CDR3 protein once, without DNA. The table for this sample gives 100,000 to 150,000 distinct CDR3 sequences. The sample comprised naive CXCR3- CD8+ T cells from blood. The subset is: CD45RO-CCR7+CD27+CD95- naive CD8+ T cells lacking CXCR3 (TNR3-). The receptors come from a human donor in good health. Some clones in this sample may be carry-over from other donors' samples.

This chain uses TRBV12-2 with TRBJ2-4; TCRdb indicates TRBD1, and absent DNA this call remains unverified. TRBV12-2 is flagged as a pseudogene. The CDR3 has 16 amino acids. CDR3 residues: CASRLTPGAMENIQYF.

The chain joins TRBV13 to TRBJ1-1; TCRdb designates TRBD1, a call that cannot be tested without DNA. The CDR3 is 15 amino acids. Germline lookup yields CDR1 PRHDT and CDR2 FYEKMQ (reference sequence). CDR3 sequence reads: CASRPDRTGYTEAFF.

The chain has TRBV15 and TRBJ2-5; there is no DNA to check the TCRdb D call of TRBD1. Looked up from germline, CDR1 is LNHNV and CDR2 is YYDKDF (reference sequence). The CDR3 has 15 residues. The CDR3 loop is CATSSPLTGVETQYF.

The J gene is TRBJ2-3, the V gene TRBV11-3. CDR1 SGHNT and CDR2 YENEEA come from the germline V gene. The CDR3 extends over 12 amino acids. The CDR3 sequence: CASSFNGDTQYF.

This chain joins TRBV10-3 and TRBJ2-7; the TCRdb D gene call, TRBD2, has no DNA to confirm it. Germline CDR1 ENHRY, CDR2 SYGVKD. The CDR3 length is 17 residues. Here the CDR3 reads CAISESTGTSVTYEQYF.

The chain links TRBV12-3 or TRBV12-4 to TRBJ2-2; the TRBD2 assignment by TCRdb is unverifiable without DNA. CDR3 size: 16 residues. The chain's CDR3 is CASSLASGSWTGELFF.

The rearrangement uses TRBV14 and TRBJ2-2; the TRBD1 assignment by TCRdb is unverifiable without DNA. This CDR3 is built from 16 residues. Germline-derived CDR1 and CDR2 are SGHDN and FVKESK. The CDR3 reads CASSREGRANTGELFF.

V usage is TRBV7-9 and J usage is TRBJ2-7; as DNA is missing, the TRBD1 call by TCRdb cannot be tested. Germline CDR1 is SEHNR and CDR2 is FQNEAQ (reference sequence). This CDR3 has 13 residues. Here the CDR3 reads CASSKGTDLGQYF.

V is TRBV2 and J is TRBJ2-7; TCRdb designates TRBD2, a call that cannot be tested without DNA. Germline assignment: CDR1 SNHLY and CDR2 FYNNEI. This CDR3 spans 16 amino acids. The CDR3 spells CASSLLAGGPTYEQYF.

The CDR3 sequence: CASSLVLASSYEQYF. The V and J genes are TRBV28 and TRBJ2-7. Germline CDR1 reads MDHEN; CDR2 reads SYDVKM. The CDR3 runs to 15 residues.